The clone carrying this T cell receptor (beta chain) has a handful of counts. What it binds is unknown. Germline V lookup: CDR1 MNHEY, CDR2 SMNVEV (reference sequence). V was clipped by 5 bases and J by 10 bases, with 12 bases between them. This CDR3 is 12 amino acids long. The data belong to a study of T cell repertoires in cytomegalovirus infection. Study in general: HLA-B-restricted CMV epitopes that are well studied were used alongside recently identified HLA-C-restricted ones.

General study points: In two of eight donors, the top clonotype was HLA-C-restricted CMV-specific.

TCRdb passed the reads through MiXCR, listing each CDR3 protein once. The table shows 110,000 to 150,000 distinct CDR3 sequences, with roughly a third occurring only once. The sequence came from a human donor in good health (CMV status not recorded). Some clones in this sample may be carry-over from other donors' samples. Sequenced here: CD8+ T cells from cultured PBMCs, sampled from culture after CMV antigen stimulation. The chain combines TRBV27 with TRBJ2-1, with D possibly TRBD1 on 5 matching bases. The DNA of the CDR3 is TGTGCCAGCAGTCCACAGGACGGAGAGCAGTTCTTC. It specifies CASSPQDGEQFF.